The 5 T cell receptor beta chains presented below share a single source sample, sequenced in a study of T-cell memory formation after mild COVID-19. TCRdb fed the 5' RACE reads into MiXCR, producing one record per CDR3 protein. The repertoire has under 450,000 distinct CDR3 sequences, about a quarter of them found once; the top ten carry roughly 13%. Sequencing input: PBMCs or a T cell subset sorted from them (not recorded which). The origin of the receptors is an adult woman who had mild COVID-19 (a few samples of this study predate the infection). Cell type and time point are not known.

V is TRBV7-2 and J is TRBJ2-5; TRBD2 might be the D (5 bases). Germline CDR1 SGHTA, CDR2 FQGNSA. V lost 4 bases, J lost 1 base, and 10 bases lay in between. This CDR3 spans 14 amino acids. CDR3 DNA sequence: TGTGCCAGCAGCTCGGACTCCCTCCAAGAGACCCAGTACTTC. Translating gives CASSSDSLQETQYF.

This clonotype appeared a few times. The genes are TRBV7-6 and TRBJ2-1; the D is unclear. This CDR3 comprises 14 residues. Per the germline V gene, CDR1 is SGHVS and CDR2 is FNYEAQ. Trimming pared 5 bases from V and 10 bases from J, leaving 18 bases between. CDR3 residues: CASSPSESFKEQFF. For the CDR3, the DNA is TGTGCCAGCAGCCCCTCGGAATCATTCAAGGAGCAGTTCTTC.

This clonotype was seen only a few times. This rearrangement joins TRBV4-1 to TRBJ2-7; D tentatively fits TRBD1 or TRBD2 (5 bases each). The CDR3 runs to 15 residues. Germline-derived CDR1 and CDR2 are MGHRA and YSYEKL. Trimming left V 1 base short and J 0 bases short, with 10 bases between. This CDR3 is CASSQVPRGSYEQYF. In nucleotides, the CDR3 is TGCGCCAGCAGCCAAGTACCGAGGGGCTCCTACGAGCAGTACTTC.

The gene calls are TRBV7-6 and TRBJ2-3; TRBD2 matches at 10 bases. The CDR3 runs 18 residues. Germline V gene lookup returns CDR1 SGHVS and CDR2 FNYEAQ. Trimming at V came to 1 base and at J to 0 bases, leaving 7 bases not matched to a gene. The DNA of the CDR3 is TGTGCCAGCAGCTTAGAGGAAGCGGGGGGGCCGAGCACAGATACGCAGTATTTT. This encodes CASSLEEAGGPSTDTQYF.

The CDR3 DNA sequence: TGTGCCAGCAGGTACGGGACTCTCAACAATGAGCAGTTCTTC. The encoded protein is CASRYGTLNNEQFF. V and J are TRBV7-9 and TRBJ2-1; tentatively, D is TRBD2 (6 bases). Germline CDR1 is SEHNR and CDR2 is FQNEAQ (reference sequence). The CDR3 length is 14 residues. The V end was cut by 6 bases, the J end by 5 bases, with 14 bases between. The whole variable domain, remainder taken from reference TRBV7-9 and TRBJ2-1, is DTGVSQNPRHKITKRGQNVTFRCDPISEHNRLYWYRQTLGQGPEFLTYFQNEAQLEKSRLLSDRFSAERPKGSFSTLEIQRTEQGDSAMYLCASRYGTLNNEQFFGPGTRLTVL.